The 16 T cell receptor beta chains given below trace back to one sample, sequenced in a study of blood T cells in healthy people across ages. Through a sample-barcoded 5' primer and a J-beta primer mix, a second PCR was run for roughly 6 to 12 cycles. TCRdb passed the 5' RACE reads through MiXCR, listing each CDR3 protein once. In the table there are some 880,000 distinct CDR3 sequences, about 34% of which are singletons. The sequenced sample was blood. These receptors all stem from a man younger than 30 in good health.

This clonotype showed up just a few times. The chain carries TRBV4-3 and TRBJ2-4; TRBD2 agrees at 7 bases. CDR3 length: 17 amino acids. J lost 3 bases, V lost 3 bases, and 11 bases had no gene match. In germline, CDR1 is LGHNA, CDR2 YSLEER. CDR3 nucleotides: TGCGCCAGCAGCCATAATATAGTGGGGGGGGGCAAAAACATTCAGTACTTC. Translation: CASSHNIVGGGKNIQYF.

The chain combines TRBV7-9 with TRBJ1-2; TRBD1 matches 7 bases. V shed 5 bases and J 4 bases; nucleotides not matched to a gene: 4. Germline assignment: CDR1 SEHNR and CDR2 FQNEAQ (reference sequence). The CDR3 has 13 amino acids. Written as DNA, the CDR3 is TGTGCCAGCAGCAACGACAGGGTCTATGGCTACACCTTC. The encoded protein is CASSNDRVYGYTF.

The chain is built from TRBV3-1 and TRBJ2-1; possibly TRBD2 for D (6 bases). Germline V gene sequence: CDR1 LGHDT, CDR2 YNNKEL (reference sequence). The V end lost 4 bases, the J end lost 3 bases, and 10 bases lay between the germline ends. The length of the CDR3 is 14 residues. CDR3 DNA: TGTGCCAGCAGCCCGGGACTGCGCTACAATGAGCAGTTCTTC. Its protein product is CASSPGLRYNEQFF.

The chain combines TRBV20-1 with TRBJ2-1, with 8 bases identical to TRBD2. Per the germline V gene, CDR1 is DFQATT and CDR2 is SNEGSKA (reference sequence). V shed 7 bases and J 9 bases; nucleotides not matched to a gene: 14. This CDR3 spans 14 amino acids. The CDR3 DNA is TGCAGTGTTCCCCCGGGGGGGCCGTCGGCTGAGCAGTTCTTC. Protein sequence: CSVPPGGPSAEQFF.

The CDR3, as DNA: TGTGCCAGCAGCTTACGGGACAGGGGCGGAGAAGAGCAGTACTTC. It is translated as CASSLRDRGGEEQYF. This chain uses TRBV7-2 with TRBJ2-5; the match to TRBD1 covers 10 bases. The CDR3 extends over 15 amino acids. From germline, CDR1 is SGHTA and CDR2 FQGNSA. Losses at the gene ends were 2 bases for V and 11 bases for J; bases not matched to a gene: 11.

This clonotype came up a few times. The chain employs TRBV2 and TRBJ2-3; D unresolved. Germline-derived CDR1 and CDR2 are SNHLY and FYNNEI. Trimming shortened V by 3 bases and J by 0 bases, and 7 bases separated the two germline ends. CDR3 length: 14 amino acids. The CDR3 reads CASSEAKSTDTQYF. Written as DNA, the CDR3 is TGTGCCAGCAGTGAGGCTAAGAGCACAGATACGCAGTATTTT. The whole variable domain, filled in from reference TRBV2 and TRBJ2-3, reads EPEVTQTPSHQVTQMGQEVILRCVPISNHLYFYWYRQILGQKVEFLVSFYNNEISEKSEIFDDQFSVERPDGSNFTLKIRSTKLEDSAMYFCASSEAKSTDTQYFGPGTRLTVL.

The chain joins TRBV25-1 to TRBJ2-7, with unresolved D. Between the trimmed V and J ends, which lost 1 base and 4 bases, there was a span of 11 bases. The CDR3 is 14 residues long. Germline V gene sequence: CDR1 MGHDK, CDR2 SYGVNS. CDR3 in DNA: TGTGCCAGCAGTGAATTATACGGACGTTACGAGCAGTACTTC. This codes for CASSELYGRYEQYF.

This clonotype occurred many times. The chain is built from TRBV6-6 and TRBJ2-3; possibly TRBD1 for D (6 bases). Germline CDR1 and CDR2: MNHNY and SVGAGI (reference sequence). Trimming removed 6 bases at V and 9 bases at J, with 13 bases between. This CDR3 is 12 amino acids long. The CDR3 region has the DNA TGTGCCAGCAGCCCCAGGGGATTCACGCAGTATTTT. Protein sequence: CASSPRGFTQYF.

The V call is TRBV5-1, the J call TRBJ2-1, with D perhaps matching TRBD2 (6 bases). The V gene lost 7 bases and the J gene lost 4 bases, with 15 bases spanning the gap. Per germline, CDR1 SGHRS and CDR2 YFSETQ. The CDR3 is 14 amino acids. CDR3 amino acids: CASGGLEMYNEQFF. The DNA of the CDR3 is TGCGCCAGCGGGGGACTGGAGATGTACAATGAGCAGTTCTTC.

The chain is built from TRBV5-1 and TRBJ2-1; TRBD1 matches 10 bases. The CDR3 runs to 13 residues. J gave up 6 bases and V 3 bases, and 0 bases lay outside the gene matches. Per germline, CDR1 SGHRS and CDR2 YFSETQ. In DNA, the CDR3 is TGCGCCAGCAGCTGGGACAGGGGCAATGAGCAGTTCTTC. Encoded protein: CASSWDRGNEQFF.

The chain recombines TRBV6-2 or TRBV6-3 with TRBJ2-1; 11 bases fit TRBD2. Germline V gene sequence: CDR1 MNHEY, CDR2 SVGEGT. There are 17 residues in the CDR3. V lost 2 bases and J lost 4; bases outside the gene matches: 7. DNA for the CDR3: TGTGCCAGCAGTTACACACCGGGACTAGCGGAATACAATGAGCAGTTCTTC. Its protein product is CASSYTPGLAEYNEQFF.

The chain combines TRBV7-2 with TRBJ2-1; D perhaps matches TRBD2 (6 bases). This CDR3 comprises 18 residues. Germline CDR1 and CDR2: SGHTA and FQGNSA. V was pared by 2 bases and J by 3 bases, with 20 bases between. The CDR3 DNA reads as TGTGCCAGCAGCTTATCTATCCGGGGGTCCGCCGACTACAATGAGCAGTTCTTC. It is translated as CASSLSIRGSADYNEQFF.

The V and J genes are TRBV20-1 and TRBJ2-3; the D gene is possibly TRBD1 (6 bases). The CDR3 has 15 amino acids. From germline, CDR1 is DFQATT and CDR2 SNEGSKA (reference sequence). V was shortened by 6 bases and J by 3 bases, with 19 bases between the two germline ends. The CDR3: CSATAEKGDTDTQYF. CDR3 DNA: TGCAGTGCCACGGCAGAAAAGGGGGATACAGATACGCAGTATTTT.

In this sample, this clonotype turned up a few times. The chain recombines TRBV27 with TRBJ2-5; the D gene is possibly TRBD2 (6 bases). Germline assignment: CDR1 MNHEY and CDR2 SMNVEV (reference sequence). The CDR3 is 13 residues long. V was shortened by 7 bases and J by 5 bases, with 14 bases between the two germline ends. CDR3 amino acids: CASMEGLLETQYF. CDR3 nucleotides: TGTGCCAGCATGGAGGGCCTTTTGGAGACCCAGTACTTC.

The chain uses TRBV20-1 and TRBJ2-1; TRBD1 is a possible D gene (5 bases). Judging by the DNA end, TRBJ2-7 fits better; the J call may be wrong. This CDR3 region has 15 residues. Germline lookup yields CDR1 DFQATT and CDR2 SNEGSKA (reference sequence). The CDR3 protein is CSALGGQGSYNEQYF. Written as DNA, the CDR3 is TGCAGTGCTCTAGGTGGGCAGGGTTCGTACAATGAGCAGTACTTC.

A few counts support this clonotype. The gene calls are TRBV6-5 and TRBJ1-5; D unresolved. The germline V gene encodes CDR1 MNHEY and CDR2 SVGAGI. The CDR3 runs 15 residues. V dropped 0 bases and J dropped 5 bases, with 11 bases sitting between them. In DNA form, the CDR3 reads TGTGCCAGCAGTTACTCGAGAGGGTTGCATCAGCCCCAGCATTTT. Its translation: CASSYSRGLHQPQHF.